This entry lists 14 T cell receptor beta chains sequenced from one sample in a study of T cell repertoires in cytomegalovirus infection. No antigen has been identified for these receptors. TCRdb itself ran the reads through MiXCR, one entry per CDR3 protein. The sample consists of over 50,000 distinct CDR3 sequences, 20% of them appearing once. The sample here was CD8+ T cells from cultured PBMCs, taken from culture after CMV antigen stimulation. These receptors all come from a human donor in good health (CMV status not recorded). Some clones in this sample may be carry-over from other donors' samples.

The chain couples TRBV7-2 to TRBJ2-2, with TRBD1 identical over 8 bases. Germline assignment: CDR1 SGHTA and CDR2 FQGNSA. Germline trimming cut 5 bases from V and 6 bases from J; bases unmatched to any gene: 5. The CDR3 spans 14 residues. The CDR3 DNA follows: TGTGCCAGCAGCACCAACAGGGGGGCCGGGGAGCTGTTTTTT. Encoded protein: CASSTNRGAGELFF.

This chain joins TRBV11-2 and TRBJ1-1, with D unresolved. The CDR3 covers 14 residues. The germline gives CDR1 SGHAT, CDR2 FQNNGV. Trimming pared 5 bases from V and 1 base from J, leaving 11 bases between. The CDR3 reads CASSLELKNTEAFF. The CDR3 nucleotides read TGTGCCAGCAGCCTGGAGCTTAAGAACACTGAAGCTTTCTTT.

This chain uses TRBV7-9 with TRBJ1-5; weak D call: TRBD1 (5 bases). From germline, CDR1 is SEHNR and CDR2 FQNEAQ (reference sequence). The CDR3 has 14 residues. The germline V and J ends were trimmed by 6 bases and 3 bases, with 12 bases remaining between them. This CDR3 is CASSFGGINQPQHF. The DNA of the CDR3 is TGTGCCAGCAGTTTCGGGGGAATCAATCAGCCCCAGCATTTT. The whole variable domain, remainder taken from reference TRBV7-9 and TRBJ1-5, is DTGVSQNPRHKITKRGQNVTFRCDPISEHNRLYWYRQTLGQGPEFLTYFQNEAQLEKSRLLSDRFSAERPKGSFSTLEIQRTEQGDSAMYLCASSFGGINQPQHFGDGTRLSIL.

The rearrangement uses TRBV7-6 and TRBJ2-2; no clear D. CDR1 and CDR2 (germline): SGHVS, FNYEAQ. With 5 bases removed from V and 2 bases from J, the gap between germline ends came to 15 bases. The CDR3 has 16 amino acids. Here the CDR3 reads CASSPPTPINTGELFF. The CDR3 DNA reads TGTGCCAGCAGCCCCCCTACTCCCATTAACACCGGGGAGCTGTTTTTT.

This chain joins TRBV12-3 or TRBV12-4 and TRBJ1-6; D is unclear. Trimming removed 5 bases at V and 12 bases at J, with 11 bases between. The CDR3 runs to 12 residues. The CDR3 nucleotides read TGTGCCAGCAGTCCAGACAATCAACCCCTCCACTTT. Its protein is CASSPDNQPLHF.

The rearrangement joins TRBV27 to TRBJ1-1, with 7 bases that match TRBD1. The CDR3 contains 15 residues. Trimming at V came to 4 bases and at J to 5 bases, leaving 10 bases not matched to a gene. Germline CDR1 and CDR2: MNHEY and SMNVEV (reference sequence). The CDR3 DNA sequence: TGTGCCAGCAGTTCCGCGAGGGGGCTGAGGACTGAAGCTTTCTTT. Amino acid sequence: CASSSARGLRTEAFF.

This clonotype was counted a few times. This sequence joins TRBV7-9 and TRBJ2-7; D possibly matches TRBD1 or TRBD2 (5 bases each). The CDR3 runs 13 residues. Trimming pared 5 bases from V and 6 bases from J, leaving 14 bases between. The germline gives CDR1 SEHNR, CDR2 FQNEAQ (reference sequence). Here the CDR3 reads CASSLGTVSEQYF. CDR3 nucleotides: TGTGCCAGCAGCCTGGGGACCGTGTCCGAGCAGTACTTC.

Only a few counts were recorded for this clonotype. The J gene is TRBJ2-2, the V gene TRBV18, with D uncertain. The V gene lost 3 bases and the J gene lost 8 bases, with 4 bases spanning the gap. Germline loops: CDR1 KGHSH, CDR2 LQKENI. The CDR3 contains 11 residues. Here the CDR3 reads CASSPPGELFF. As DNA, the CDR3 is TGTGCCAGCTCACCTCCTGGGGAGCTGTTTTTT.

This chain connects TRBV12-3 or TRBV12-4 to TRBJ1-5; TRBD1 matches 9 bases. Germline trimming cut 4 bases from V and 5 bases from J; bases unmatched to any gene: 3. The CDR3 consists of 14 residues. The CDR3 coding sequence is TGTGCCAGCAGTTGGACAGGGGTCGATCAGCCCCAGCATTTT. Encoded protein: CASSWTGVDQPQHF.

This chain uses TRBV7-2 with TRBJ2-1; TRBD2 matches 9 bases. The CDR3 runs 16 residues. CDR1 and CDR2 (germline): SGHTA, FQGNSA. With 1 base clipped from V and 3 bases from J, the junction kept 4 bases outside the gene matches. Written as DNA, the CDR3 is TGTGCCAGCAGCTTAGTAGCGGGGGAGATCTACAATGAGCAGTTCTTC. Protein: CASSLVAGEIYNEQFF.

This clonotype was seen just once. The genes are TRBV27 and TRBJ2-7, with D possibly called TRBD1 or TRBD2 (5 bases each). Germline-derived CDR1 and CDR2 are MNHEY and SMNVEV (reference sequence). V lost 3 bases, J lost 0 bases, and 9 bases lay in between. The CDR3 totals 14 residues. CDR3 coding DNA: TGTGCCAGCAGTTTGGGGGTGGGCTCCTACGAGCAGTACTTC. Amino acid sequence: CASSLGVGSYEQYF.

The chain joins TRBV20-1 to TRBJ1-2; 7 bases are shared with TRBD1. There are 18 residues in the CDR3. The V and J ends lost 5 bases and 5 bases, in that order; junction bases with no gene match: 23. Germline V gene data show CDR1 as DFQATT and CDR2 as SNEGSKA (reference sequence). The CDR3 region is CSAPLWNHETTGKYGYTF. In DNA form, the CDR3 reads TGCAGTGCTCCCCTGTGGAATCACGAGACGACAGGGAAGTATGGCTACACCTTC.

The count of this clonotype is one. Written as DNA, the CDR3 is TGTGCCAGCAGACCCCGGGATACGAACACCGGGGAGCTGTTTTTT. This encodes CASRPRDTNTGELFF. The chain recombines TRBV7-3 with TRBJ2-2; D is perhaps TRBD2 (5 bases). Germline V CDR1 and CDR2: SGHTA, FQGTGA. Trimming cost V 6 bases and J 0 bases, with 11 bases left between them. The CDR3 totals 15 residues.

This sequence joins TRBV2 and TRBJ2-1, with a weak D call TRBD1 (6 bases). V lost 0 bases to trimming and J lost 8 bases, with 17 bases between them. This CDR3 contains 16 residues. Per germline, CDR1 SNHLY and CDR2 FYNNEI. CDR3: CASSEALRDNTDEQFF. CDR3 in DNA: TGTGCCAGCAGTGAAGCCTTGAGGGACAATACCGATGAGCAGTTCTTC. Full variable domain (outside the CDR3, taken from reference TRBV2 and TRBJ2-1): EPEVTQTPSHQVTQMGQEVILRCVPISNHLYFYWYRQILGQKVEFLVSFYNNEISEKSEIFDDQFSVERPDGSNFTLKIRSTKLEDSAMYFCASSEALRDNTDEQFFGPGTRLTVL.